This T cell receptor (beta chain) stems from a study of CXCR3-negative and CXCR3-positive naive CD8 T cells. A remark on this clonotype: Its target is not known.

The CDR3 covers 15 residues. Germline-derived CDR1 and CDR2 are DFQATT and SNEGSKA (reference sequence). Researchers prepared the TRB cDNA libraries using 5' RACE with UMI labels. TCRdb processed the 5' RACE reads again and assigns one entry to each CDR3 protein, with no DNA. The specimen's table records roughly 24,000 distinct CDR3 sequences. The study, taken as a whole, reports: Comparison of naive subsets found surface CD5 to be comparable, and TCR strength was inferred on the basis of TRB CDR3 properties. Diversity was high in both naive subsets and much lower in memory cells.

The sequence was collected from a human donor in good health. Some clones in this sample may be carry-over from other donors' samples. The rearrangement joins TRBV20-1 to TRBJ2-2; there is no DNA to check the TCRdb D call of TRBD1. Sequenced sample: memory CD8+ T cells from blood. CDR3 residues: CSAKGDEGVIGELFF.